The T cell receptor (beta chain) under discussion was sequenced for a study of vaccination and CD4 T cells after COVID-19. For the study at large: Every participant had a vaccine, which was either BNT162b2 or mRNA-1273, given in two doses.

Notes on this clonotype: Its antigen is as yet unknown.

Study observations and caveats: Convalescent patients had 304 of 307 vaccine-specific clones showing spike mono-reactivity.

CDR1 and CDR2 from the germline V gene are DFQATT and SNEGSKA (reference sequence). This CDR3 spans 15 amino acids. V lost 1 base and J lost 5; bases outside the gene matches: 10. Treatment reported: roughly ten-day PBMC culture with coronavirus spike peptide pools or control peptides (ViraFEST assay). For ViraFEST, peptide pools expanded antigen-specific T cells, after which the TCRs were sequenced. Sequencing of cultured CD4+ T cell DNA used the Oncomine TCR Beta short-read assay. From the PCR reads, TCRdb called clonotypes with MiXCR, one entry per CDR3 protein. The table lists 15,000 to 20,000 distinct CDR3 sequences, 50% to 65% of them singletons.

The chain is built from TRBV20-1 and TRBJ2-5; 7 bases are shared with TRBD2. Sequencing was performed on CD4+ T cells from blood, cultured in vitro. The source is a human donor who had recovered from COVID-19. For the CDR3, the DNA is TGCAGTGCTAGAGGCGCGGGGGAAGTGGGGGAGACCCAGTACTTC. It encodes CSARGAGEVGETQYF.